This T cell receptor (beta chain) was captured in a study of somatic mutations in cytotoxic T cells in rheumatoid arthritis. In the study overall: Flow sorting at nearly 100% purity was applied to some V beta antibody-stained T-cell populations, which included V beta1+ cells sequenced for TCRB. Study-level results: For CD8+ T-cell clonality, rheumatoid arthritis patients and age-matched healthy controls did not differ significantly.

V trimming: 1 base; J trimming: 7 bases; junction bases outside the gene matches: 2. CDR1 is LGHNA, CDR2 YSLEER, per germline. This CDR3 is 14 amino acids long. By proportion, this clone is medium-sized. Its antigen is still unknown. Libraries were prepared by immunoSEQ multiplex PCR; TCRdb keeps only in-frame clonotypes and omits some of them. The sample lists approximately 17,000 clones; 75% to 85% were seen once. The source material was CD8+ T cells sorted from blood. This chain connects TRBV4-3 to TRBJ1-4; 8 bases align to TRBD1. The source is an adult with rheumatoid arthritis. The CDR3 bases are TGCGCCAGCAGCCAAGGGACAGGGTTTGAAAAACTGTTTTTT. Protein product: CASSQGTGFEKLFF.